Included here is one T cell receptor (beta chain) sequence, with context. Its antigen is still unknown. The entirety of the isolated RNA underwent reverse transcription, so expressed TCRB transcripts were sequenced. The repertoire was sequenced with immunoSEQ multiplex PCR; TCRdb's copy has only in-frame clones and lacks some. The table lists under 55,000 clones, roughly 40% of them singletons. This CDR3 comprises 17 residues. The germline CDR1 and CDR2 sequences are SGDLS and YYNGEE. Trimming pared 2 bases from V and 0 bases from J, leaving 14 bases between. This specimen belongs to a study of beta chain features in type 1 diabetes. Study information: Regarding age, gender and cell yields, patients proved similar to healthy donors. Study-wide points: There was a moderate but significant shortening of TCRB CDR3s in all four CD4+ subsets of Type 1 diabetes patients. A possible short-template PCR bias applies equally to patients and controls. Here, the possible influence of HLA type (on TCRB rearrangement) remained unresolved. Sampled from patients, naive, central memory and Treg TCRB repertoires appeared more similar than those sampled from healthy donors.

The TCR originated in a man aged 25-45 years with type 1 diabetes. This chain joins TRBV9 and TRBJ2-2; the D gene is possibly TRBD1 (6 bases). Sequencing was done on a sample of Tregs from blood. CDR3 bases: TGTGCCAGCAGCGTCCTCCCCTCAGGGGCGAACACCGGGGAGCTGTTTTTT. Residues: CASSVLPSGANTGELFF.